The clone carrying this T cell receptor beta chain has only a few counts. Sequencing used immunoSEQ multiplex PCR; TCRdb keeps in-frame clones, though not all of them. Of nearly 200,000 clones in the sample, around 90% were seen once. This CDR3 is 13 amino acids long. Trimming shortened V by 0 bases and J by 9 bases, and 6 bases separated the two germline ends. Per the germline V gene, CDR1 is MNHEY and CDR2 is SVGAGI. This entry belongs to a study of control samples from healthy donors and cancer patients. J is TRBJ1-6 and V is TRBV6-5; D not certain. The sample taken for sequencing was blood. The sequence came from a man in his thirties or forties in good health. CDR3 protein: CASSYSLSSPLHF. CDR3 nucleotide sequence: TGTGCCAGCAGTTACTCGTTATCTTCACCCCTCCACTTT.